Listed below are T cell receptor beta chains from one sample, sequenced in a study of blood T cell repertoires in COVID-19. Clones were read by immunoSEQ multiplex PCR, and TCRdb kept only the in-frame ones, dropping some. The sample shows under 200,000 clones, around 83% of them seen only once. Specimen: peripheral blood. The receptors originated from a woman over 75 with acute or convalescent COVID-19. The CDR3 runs from the conserved cysteine through the conserved F or W.

>TRBV2|15
CASSEGGLGQETQYF
>TRBV4-3|15
CASSQDGDSYNEQFF
>TRBV7-2|16
CASSLGTSGNLGELFF
>TRBV2|17
CASSVTGWEGWTGELFF
>TRBV11-1|15
CASKSWLAAQETQYF
>TRBV6-6|15
CASSYPLAVQETQYF
>TRBV2|15
CATSGPSGLTGELFF
>TRBV6-5|14
CASSNEQLTDTQYF
>TRBV28|15
CASSPGTGGGSPLHF
>TRBV3-1/TRBV3-2|16
CASSQRNRDNGNTIYF
>TRBV7-9|15
CASSLARQGLNGYTF
>TRBV18|15
CASSPNRGNDQPQHF
>TRBV7-2|16
CASSLAAGLAGGEQFF
>TRBV10-3|15
CAISDPRVSPGEQYF
>TRBV10-2|14
CASGAAGLPREQYF
>TRBV18|15
CASSRGLAGEVEQYF
>TRBV18|16
CASSPLLEGSYNEQFF
>TRBV2|15
CASSEQGQTNYGYTF